Listed below are T cell receptor beta chains from one sample, sequenced in a study of OX40 agonist ivuxolimab in advanced cancers. Generated by immunoSEQ multiplex PCR, the TCRdb table keeps only in-frame clones and is missing some. Among approximately 74,000 clones listed, around 90% were seen once. The source material was CD4+ or CD8+ T cells sorted from blood, sampled in a trial of the OX40 agonist ivuxolimab. These receptors were taken from an adult with an advanced solid tumor such as melanoma, head and neck, liver or kidney cancer. CDR3s include the opening cysteine and the closing phenylalanine or tryptophan.

TRBJ1-1 TRBV29-1 13 CSVGDARDTEAFF
TRBJ2-3 TRBV7-7 13 CASSLERLDTQYF
TRBJ2-2 TRBV11-2 15 CASSLEPVGTGELFF
TRBJ1-5 TRBV10-3 14 CAISDAGNNQPQHF
TRBJ2-7 TRBV30 13 CAWSPGGKNEQYF
TRBJ2-7 TRBV10-3 12 CAISETSYEQYF
TRBJ2-2 TRBV7-2 14 CASNQQGAGGELFF
TRBJ2-6 TRBV28 12 CASRLGANVLTF
TRBJ2-2 TRBV28 17 CASSTLSGETNTGELFF
TRBJ2-5 TRBV4-3 21 CASSQATGTGDIREAQETQYF
TRBJ2-5 TRBV2 15 CASSALAGGGETQYF
TRBJ2-3 TRBV29-1 13 CSVDGRGSDTQYF
TRBJ2-1 TRBV29-1 11 CSVDGRNEQFF
TRBJ2-6 TRBV28 16 CASSSPVISGANVLTF
TRBJ2-5 TRBV7-9 14 CASSRSGGEETQYF
TRBJ2-5 TRBV30 14 CAWRRSSDQETQYF
TRBJ1-4 TRBV30 13 CAWRTGGQEKLFF
TRBJ2-5 TRBV6-4 14 CASSDSPGTETQYF
TRBJ2-1 TRBV12-1 9 CASSFPPFF
TRBJ2-1 TRBV7-3 14 CASSQEVGVFEQFF
TRBJ1-1 TRBV18 12 CASSPREVEAFF
TRBJ1-1 TRBV2 13 CASSDREDTEAFF
TRBJ2-7 TRBV2 12 CASQGAEYEQYF
TRBJ2-7 TRBV28 12 CASSSSKSEQYF
TRBJ1-1 TRBV4-2 15 CASSQRGVGPTEAFF
TRBJ1-1 TRBV7-2 17 CASSPLIGSGQNTEAFF
TRBJ2-2 TRBV14 13 CASSQVLGGELFF
TRBJ1-1 TRBV28 14 CASRARQLYTEAFF
TRBJ1-2 TRBV5-6 13 CASSPPTGTAYTF
TRBJ2-3 TRBV27 15 CASSHTPIGTDTQYF
TRBJ1-4 TRBV27 16 CASSPRREIGIEKLFF
TRBJ2-5 TRBV30 11 CAWSLEETQYF
TRBJ2-7 TRBV6-5 14 CASRRGQSLYEQYF